The 15 T cell receptor beta chains in this list originate from one sample, sequenced in a study of control samples from healthy donors and cancer patients. Assay used: immunoSEQ multiplex PCR; TCRdb lists only in-frame clones, some missing. The table has some 89,000 clones, roughly nine tenths seen once. What was sequenced was blood. The receptors were sampled from a man under 40 in good health.

This clone turned up a few times. V and J are TRBV7-6 and TRBJ1-2; no definite D call. This CDR3 is 13 amino acids long. Trimming stripped 1 base from V and 4 bases from J, with 7 bases between. The germline V gene has CDR1 SGHVS and CDR2 FNYEAQ. The CDR3 protein is CASSLEAGYGYTF. In DNA form, the CDR3 reads TGTGCCAGCAGCTTAGAGGCAGGCTATGGCTACACCTTC. Full variable domain (missing parts from reference TRBV7-6 and TRBJ1-2): GAGVSQSPRYKVTKRGQDVALRCDPISGHVSLYWYRQALGQGPEFLTYFNYEAQQDKSGLPNDRFSAERPEGSISTLTIQRTEQRDSAMYRCASSLEAGYGYTFGSGTRLTVV.

This chain links TRBV4-1 with TRBJ1-2; D possibly corresponds to TRBD1 (6 bases). Trimming pared 1 base from V and 3 bases from J, leaving 12 bases between. Germline CDR1 and CDR2: MGHRA and YSYEKL. The CDR3 has 15 amino acids. The CDR3, as DNA: TGCGCCAGCAGCCAAGTGCAGACAGGCGACTATGGCTACACCTTC. Amino acid sequence: CASSQVQTGDYGYTF.

V usage is TRBV7-9 and J usage is TRBJ1-2; D is ambiguous. The V end lost 1 base, the J end lost 6 bases, and 12 bases lay between the germline ends. This CDR3 has 14 residues. The germline gives CDR1 SEHNR, CDR2 FQNEAQ (reference sequence). CDR3 in amino acids: CASSLGGRVDGYTF. In DNA form, the CDR3 reads TGTGCCAGCAGCTTAGGTGGTAGGGTGGATGGCTACACCTTC.

As to this clone: Mismatch with germline at one junction end may stem from a read error. CDR3 sequence reads: CASSLGDRGDHEQYF. The DNA for the CDR3 is TGTGCTAGCAGCTTAGGGGACAGGGGAGACCACGAGCAGTACTTC. V is TRBV7-7 and J is TRBJ2-7; 10 positions match TRBD1. The CDR3 covers 15 residues. CDR1 is SSHAT and CDR2 is FNYEAQ in the germline V gene (reference sequence).

The V and J genes are TRBV3-1 (or the pseudogene TRBV3-2) and TRBJ2-5; 7 nucleotides match TRBD2. The J segment lost 2 bases and the V segment lost 5 bases, leaving 11 bases of the junction unmatched. Germline V gene lookup returns CDR1 LGHDT and CDR2 YNNKEL (reference sequence). The CDR3 has 16 residues. Here the CDR3 DNA reads TGTGCCAGCAGCTCACCTCTCGGGACTACACAAGAGACCCAGTACTTC. Translated: CASSSPLGTTQETQYF.

This rearrangement joins TRBV27 to TRBJ2-3, with no clear D. This CDR3 has 14 amino acids. Trimming took 4 bases from V and 8 from J, leaving 16 bases between them. CDR1 is MNHEY and CDR2 is SMNVEV in the germline V gene (reference sequence). CDR3 amino acids: CASSSSPKSGTQYF. The CDR3 DNA follows: TGTGCCAGCAGTTCCTCCCCGAAATCTGGTACGCAGTATTTT.

The rearrangement uses TRBV28 and TRBJ2-3, with TRBD1 matching 9 bases. Losses at the gene ends were 3 bases for V and 2 bases for J; bases not matched to a gene: 3. CDR3 length equals 15 residues. The germline V gene encodes CDR1 MDHEN and CDR2 SYDVKM. CDR3 residues: CASSLGTGTTDTQYF. The CDR3 DNA is TGTGCCAGCAGTTTGGGGACAGGGACCACAGATACGCAGTATTTT.

The gene calls are TRBV20-1 and TRBJ2-2, with no clear D. Between the trimmed V and J ends, which lost 6 bases and 8 bases, there was a span of 10 bases. The CDR3 loop spans 11 amino acids. Per germline, CDR1 DFQATT and CDR2 SNEGSKA (reference sequence). The CDR3, as DNA: TGCAGTGCGGCATACGCTGGGGAGCTGTTTTTT. Amino acid sequence: CSAAYAGELFF.

In nucleotides, the CDR3 is TGTGCCAGCAGCCGCAGGGGGGCAAACACCATATATTTT. This translates into CASSRRGANTIYF. The V and J genes are TRBV7-3 and TRBJ1-3, with 7 nucleotides matching TRBD1. The CDR3 contains 13 residues. Germline lookup yields CDR1 SGHTA and CDR2 FQGTGA. Trimming removed 5 bases from V and 6 bases from J; junction bases left unmatched: 4.

CDR3 nucleotides: TGTGCCAGTAGTAAAGGCGACACCTACGATCAGCCCCAGCATTTT. It translates to CASSKGDTYDQPQHF. The rearrangement uses TRBV19 and TRBJ1-5; the D is unclear. CDR3 length: 15 residues. The V end was cut by 4 bases, the J end by 5 bases, with 15 bases between. Germline V lookup: CDR1 LNHDA, CDR2 SQIVND (reference sequence).

This chain joins TRBV6-5 and TRBJ2-5; 8 positions match TRBD2. From germline, CDR1 is MNHEY and CDR2 SVGAGI. J gave up 2 bases and V 0 bases, and 5 bases lay outside the gene matches. The CDR3 is 16 amino acids. The CDR3 sequence is CASSYSASGGQETQYF. The DNA of the CDR3 is TGTGCCAGCAGTTACTCCGCCAGCGGGGGACAAGAGACCCAGTACTTC.

The rearrangement links TRBV10-3 to TRBJ2-3, with D possibly being TRBD1 or TRBD2 (5 bases each). V was shortened by 7 bases and J by 1 base, with 21 bases between the two germline ends. The CDR3 is 17 residues long. Germline-derived CDR1 and CDR2 are ENHRY and SYGVKD. CDR3 in amino acids: CAITRKRERGGTDTQYF. Written as DNA, the CDR3 is TGTGCCATCACTAGGAAGAGAGAACGGGGCGGCACAGATACGCAGTATTTT.

The chain uses TRBV7-2 and TRBJ2-5; 8 nucleotides line up with TRBD2. J gave up 6 bases and V 8 bases, and 8 bases lay outside the gene matches. This CDR3 has 13 residues. Germline V gene lookup returns CDR1 SGHTA and CDR2 FQGNSA. The CDR3 spells CASGTGGTKTQYF. The CDR3 bases are TGTGCCAGCGGGACGGGGGGGACGAAGACCCAGTACTTC.

The sample holds one count of this clone. The V call is TRBV5-6, the J call TRBJ1-1, with D uncertain. The CDR3 consists of 16 residues. Trimming pared 0 bases from V and 0 bases from J, leaving 12 bases between. CDR1 and CDR2 from the germline V gene are SGHDT and YYEEEE. CDR3 sequence reads: CASSLGSRIMNTEAFF. As DNA, the CDR3 is TGTGCCAGCAGCTTGGGGTCCCGGATAATGAACACTGAAGCTTTCTTT.

The genes are TRBV24-1 and TRBJ1-2; 8 bases line up with TRBD1. This CDR3 contains 14 residues. Germline V CDR1 and CDR2: KGHDR, SFDVKD. V shed 3 bases, J shed 5 bases, and the junction held 4 bases outside the gene matches. CDR3 nucleotide sequence: TGTGCCACCAGTGATAGACAGGGGAGGTATGGCTACACCTTC. Its protein product is CATSDRQGRYGYTF.